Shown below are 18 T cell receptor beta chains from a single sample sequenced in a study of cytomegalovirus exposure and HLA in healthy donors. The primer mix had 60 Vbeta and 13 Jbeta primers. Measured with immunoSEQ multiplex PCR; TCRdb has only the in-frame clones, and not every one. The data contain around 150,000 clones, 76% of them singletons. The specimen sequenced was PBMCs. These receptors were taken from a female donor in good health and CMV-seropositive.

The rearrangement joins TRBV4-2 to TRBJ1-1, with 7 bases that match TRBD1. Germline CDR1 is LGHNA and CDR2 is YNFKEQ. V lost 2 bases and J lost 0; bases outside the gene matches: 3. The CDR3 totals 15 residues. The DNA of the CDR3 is TGTGCCAGCAGCCAACCACAGGGGATGAACACTGAAGCTTTCTTT. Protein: CASSQPQGMNTEAFF.

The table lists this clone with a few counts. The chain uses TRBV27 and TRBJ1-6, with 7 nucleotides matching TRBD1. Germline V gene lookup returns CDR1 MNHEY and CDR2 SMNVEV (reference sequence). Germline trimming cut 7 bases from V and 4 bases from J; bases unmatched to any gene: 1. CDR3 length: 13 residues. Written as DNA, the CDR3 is TGTGCCAGCACGGGACAGTATAATTCACCCCTCCACTTT. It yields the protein CASTGQYNSPLHF.

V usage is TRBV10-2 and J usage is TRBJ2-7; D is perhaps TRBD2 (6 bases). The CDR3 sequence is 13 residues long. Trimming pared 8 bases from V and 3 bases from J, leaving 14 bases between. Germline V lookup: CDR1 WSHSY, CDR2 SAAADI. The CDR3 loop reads CASHRAGNYEQYF. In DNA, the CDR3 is TGCGCCAGCCATAGGGCGGGAAACTACGAGCAGTACTTC.

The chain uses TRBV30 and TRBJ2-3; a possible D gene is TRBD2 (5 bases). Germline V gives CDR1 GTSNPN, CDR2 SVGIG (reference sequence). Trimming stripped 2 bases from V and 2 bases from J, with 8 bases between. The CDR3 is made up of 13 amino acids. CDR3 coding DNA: TGTGCCTGGAGTAGCGGCGTCACAGATACGCAGTATTTT. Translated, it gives CAWSSGVTDTQYF.

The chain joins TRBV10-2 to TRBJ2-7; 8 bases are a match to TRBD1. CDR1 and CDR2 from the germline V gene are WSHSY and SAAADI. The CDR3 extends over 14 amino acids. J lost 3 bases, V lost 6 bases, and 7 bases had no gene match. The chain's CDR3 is CASSGRQGHYEQYF. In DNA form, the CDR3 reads TGCGCCAGCAGCGGCAGACAGGGGCACTACGAGCAGTACTTC.

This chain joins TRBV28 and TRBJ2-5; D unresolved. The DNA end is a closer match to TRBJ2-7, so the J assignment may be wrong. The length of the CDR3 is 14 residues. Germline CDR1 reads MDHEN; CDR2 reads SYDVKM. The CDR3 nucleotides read TGTGCCAGCAGTTTAGATTCCATCTCCTACGAGCAGTACTTC. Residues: CASSLDSISYEQYF.

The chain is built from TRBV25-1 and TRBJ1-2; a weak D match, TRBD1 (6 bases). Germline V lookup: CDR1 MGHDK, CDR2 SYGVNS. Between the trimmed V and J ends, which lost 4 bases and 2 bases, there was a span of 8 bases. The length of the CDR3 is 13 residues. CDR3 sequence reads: CASSGQANYGYTF. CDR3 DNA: TGTGCCAGCAGTGGACAGGCGAACTATGGCTACACCTTC.

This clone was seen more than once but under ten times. Here the CDR3 DNA reads TGTGCCAGCAGCCAATCCGGGGGATTATCCTACGAGCAGTACTTC. Amino acid sequence: CASSQSGGLSYEQYF. This chain links TRBV16 with TRBJ2-7; TRBD2 is a possible D gene (6 bases). The CDR3 covers 15 residues. Trimming removed 0 bases at V and 1 base at J, with 10 bases between. Germline V gene data show CDR1 as KGHSY and CDR2 as FQNENV.

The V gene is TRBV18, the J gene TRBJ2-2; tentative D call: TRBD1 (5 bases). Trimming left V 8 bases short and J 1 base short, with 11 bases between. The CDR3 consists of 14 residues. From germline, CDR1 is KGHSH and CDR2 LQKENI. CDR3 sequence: CASRPQGNTGELFF. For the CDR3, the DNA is TGTGCCAGCCGCCCCCAGGGGAACACCGGGGAGCTGTTTTTT.

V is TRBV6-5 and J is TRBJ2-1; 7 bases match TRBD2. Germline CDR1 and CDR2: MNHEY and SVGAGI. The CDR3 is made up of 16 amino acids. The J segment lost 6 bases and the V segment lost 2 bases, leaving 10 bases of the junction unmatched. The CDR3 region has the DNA TGTGCCAGCAGTTACAGCAGGGCGGGAGTGGTCAATGAGCAGTTCTTC. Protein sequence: CASSYSRAGVVNEQFF.

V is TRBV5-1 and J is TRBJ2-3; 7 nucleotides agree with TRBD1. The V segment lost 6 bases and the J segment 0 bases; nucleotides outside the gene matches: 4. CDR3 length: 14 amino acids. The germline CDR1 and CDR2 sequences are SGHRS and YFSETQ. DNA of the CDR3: TGCGCCAGCAACCCGGGACAGAGCACAGATACGCAGTATTTT. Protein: CASNPGQSTDTQYF.

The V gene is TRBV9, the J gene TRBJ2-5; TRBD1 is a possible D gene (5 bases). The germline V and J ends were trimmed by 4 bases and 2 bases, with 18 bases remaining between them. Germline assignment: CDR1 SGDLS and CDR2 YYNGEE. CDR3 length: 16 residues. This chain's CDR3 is CASSFRSGAAQETQYF. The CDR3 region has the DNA TGTGCCAGCAGCTTCCGTTCTGGGGCGGCACAAGAGACCCAGTACTTC.

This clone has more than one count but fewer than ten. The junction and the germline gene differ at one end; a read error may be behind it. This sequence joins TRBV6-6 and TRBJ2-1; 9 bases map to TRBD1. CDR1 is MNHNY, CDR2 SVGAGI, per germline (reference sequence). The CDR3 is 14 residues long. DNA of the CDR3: TGTGCCACCAGTTCCGGGACAGGGTACAATGAGCAGTTCTTC. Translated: CATSSGTGYNEQFF.

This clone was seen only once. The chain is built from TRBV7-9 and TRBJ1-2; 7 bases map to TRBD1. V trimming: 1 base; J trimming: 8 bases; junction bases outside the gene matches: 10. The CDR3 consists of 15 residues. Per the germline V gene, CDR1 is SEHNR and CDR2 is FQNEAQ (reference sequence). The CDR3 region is CASSLDGGTVGGYTF. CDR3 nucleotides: TGTGCCAGCAGCTTAGATGGCGGGACAGTAGGAGGCTACACCTTC.

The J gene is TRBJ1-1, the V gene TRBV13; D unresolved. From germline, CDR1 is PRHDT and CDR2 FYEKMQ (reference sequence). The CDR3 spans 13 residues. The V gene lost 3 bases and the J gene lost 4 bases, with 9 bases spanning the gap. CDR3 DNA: TGTGCCAGCAGCTTTGGGCTGTTCACTGAAGCTTTCTTT. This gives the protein CASSFGLFTEAFF.

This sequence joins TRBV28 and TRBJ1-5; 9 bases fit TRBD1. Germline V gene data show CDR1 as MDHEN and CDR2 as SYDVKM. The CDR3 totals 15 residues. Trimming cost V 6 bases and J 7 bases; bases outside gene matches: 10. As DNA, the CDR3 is TGTGCCAGCAGCGACCGGACAGGGGTAACCCAGCCCCAGCATTTT. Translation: CASSDRTGVTQPQHF.

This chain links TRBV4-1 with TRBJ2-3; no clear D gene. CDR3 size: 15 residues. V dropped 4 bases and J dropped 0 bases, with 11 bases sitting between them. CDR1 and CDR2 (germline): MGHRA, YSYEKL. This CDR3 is CASSLPTTSTDTQYF. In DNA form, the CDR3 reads TGCGCCAGCAGCCTGCCGACAACTAGCACAGATACGCAGTATTTT.

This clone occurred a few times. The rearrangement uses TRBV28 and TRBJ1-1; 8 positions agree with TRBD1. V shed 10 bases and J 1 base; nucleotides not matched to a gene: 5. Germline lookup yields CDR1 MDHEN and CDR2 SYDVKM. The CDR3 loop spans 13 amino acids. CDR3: CATFQGANTEAFF. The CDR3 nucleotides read TGTGCCACCTTCCAGGGGGCGAACACTGAAGCTTTCTTT.